This TCR beta chain was sequenced during a study of blood T cell repertoires in COVID-19. Study overall: T cells, B-cell-depleted T cells, or PBMCs supplied cDNA or gDNA.

This CDR3 contains 14 residues. From germline, CDR1 is LGHNA and CDR2 YNFKEQ. V gave up 3 bases and J gave up 0 bases, with 9 bases separating them. Recovery meant two consecutive negative NP/OP PCR tests, professional clearance, or resolved symptoms. Clones were sequenced by immunoSEQ multiplex PCR, and TCRdb holds only the in-frame ones, with some missing. The data contain roughly 330,000 clones, around 87% of them singletons. Sequenced material: PBMCs or T cells enriched from blood (not recorded which). The chain couples TRBV4-2 to TRBJ2-7; D may be TRBD1 (6 bases). The receptor was derived from a woman in her thirties who had recovered from COVID-19. CDR3 protein: CASSQAGVSYEQYF. For the CDR3, the DNA is TGTGCCAGCAGCCAGGCAGGGGTCTCCTACGAGCAGTACTTC.